This T cell receptor beta chain is from a study of somatic mutations in cytotoxic T cells in rheumatoid arthritis. Study details: Blood (around 32 ml EDTA) from each patient was taken right after diagnosis, before any treatment. A subset of V beta antibody-stained T-cell populations was isolated by flow sorting, reaching nearly 100% purity, and this subset included V beta1+ cells that went on to TCRB sequencing. Study-level points and caveats: The CD8+ clonality of rheumatoid arthritis patients increased with age, whereas that of healthy controls did not.

As concerns this clone: Its antigen is as yet unknown.

V gave up 2 bases and J gave up 7 bases, with 11 bases separating them. Germline lookup yields CDR1 MNHNS and CDR2 SASEGT. There are 13 residues in the CDR3. In the original workflow: Patient CD8+ clones bigger than 1% seldom lined up with published virus-specific TCRB sequences. Produced via immunoSEQ multiplex PCR; TCRdb's table is partial and in-frame only. Clone size and the V and J calls come from that table; the DNA yielded D and trimming. The table shows 7,400 or so clones, with 85% to 90% occurring only once. This receptor was taken from a woman between 65 and 79 years old with rheumatoid arthritis. The specimen was CD8+ T cells sorted from blood. This chain connects TRBV6-1 to TRBJ1-2; weak D call: TRBD1 (6 bases). As DNA, the CDR3 is TGTGCCAGCAGTGAACGAGGGGGTGGTGGCTACACCTTC. Its translation is CASSERGGGGYTF.